This T cell receptor beta chain was sequenced during a study of radiation and T cells in renal cell carcinoma. The time point: blood 4 weeks post-SBRT, at nephrectomy. Treatment meaning: 15 Gy SBRT to primary tumor, nephrectomy 4 weeks later. This clone was seen only a few times. Germline CDR1 is SGHTA and CDR2 is FQGNSA. The CDR3 is 14 amino acids. V was trimmed by 6 bases and J by 4 bases, leaving 15 bases between them. Generated by immunoSEQ multiplex PCR, the TCRdb table keeps only in-frame clones and is missing some. The data contain about 83,000 clones, less than 85% of them singletons. The TCR was taken from a woman in her sixties or seventies with renal cell carcinoma. Sequencing used blood, obtained from a patient whose treatment included radiotherapy and nephrectomy. This chain uses TRBV7-2 with TRBJ1-1, with D possibly being TRBD1 (5 bases). CDR3 sequence (DNA): TGTGCCAGCAGACGGGGGACGGCGGGCACTGAAGCTTTCTTT. It specifies CASRRGTAGTEAFF.